The 9 T cell receptor beta chains reported below all come from one sample, sequenced in a study of shared clonotypes between healthy human individuals. Here immunoSEQ multiplex PCR was the method, and the copy in TCRdb shows in-frame clones only, minus some. The data hold roughly 1,000,000 clones, with 75% to 85% observed a single time. The material sequenced was memory CD4+ T cells from PBMCs. Subset indicated: CD45RA-negative fraction. Receptor source: a man between 18 and 35 years old in good health. Some clones in this sample may be carry-over from other donors' samples.

The chain has TRBV18 and TRBJ1-2; 7 nucleotides align to TRBD1. This CDR3 is 15 amino acids long. V shed 2 bases, J shed 2 bases, and the junction held 5 bases outside the gene matches. The V gene's germline CDR1 is KGHSH and CDR2 LQKENI. The CDR3 sequence: CASSPRGQTNYGYTF. DNA for the CDR3: TGTGCCAGCTCACCAAGGGGACAGACCAACTATGGCTACACCTTC.

In DNA form, the CDR3 reads TGTGCCAGCAGCGTCGGGACTAGCTCCGGGGAGCTGTTTTTT. It is translated as CASSVGTSSGELFF. The V gene is TRBV7-2, the J gene TRBJ2-2; 9 bases align to TRBD2. The V segment lost 5 bases and the J segment 6 bases; nucleotides outside the gene matches: 4. The CDR3 covers 14 residues. Germline-derived CDR1 and CDR2 are SGHTA and FQGNSA.

The chain links TRBV7-2 to TRBJ2-1; 9 bases map to TRBD2. CDR1 and CDR2 (germline): SGHTA, FQGNSA. V lost 5 bases and J lost 8; bases outside the gene matches: 10. The CDR3 loop spans 15 amino acids. The CDR3 DNA reads as TGTGCCAGCAGCGCATATGGGACTAGCCACGATGAGCAGTTCTTC. As protein: CASSAYGTSHDEQFF.

The chain is built from TRBV5-5 and TRBJ1-1; 9 bases fit TRBD1. Unmatched junction bases numbered 16, after V lost 1 base and J lost 6 bases. Germline-derived CDR1 and CDR2 are SGHKS and YYEKEE (reference sequence). The CDR3 runs to 18 residues. The CDR3 DNA reads as TGTGCCAGCAGCTTGAGATCCCCCACAGGGGGCTATTCAGCTGAAGCTTTCTTT. Translating gives CASSLRSPTGGYSAEAFF. Full variable domain (rest looked up from reference TRBV5-5 and TRBJ1-1): DAGVTQSPTHLIKTRGQQVTLRCSPISGHKSVSWYQQVLGQGPQFIFQYYEKEERGRGNFPDRFSARQFPNYSSELNVNALLLGDSALYLCASSLRSPTGGYSAEAFFGQGTRLTVV.

The rearrangement joins TRBV18 to TRBJ2-2; TRBD2 matches 8 bases. V dropped 1 base and J dropped 5; count of bases not matched to a gene: 6. CDR3 size: 16 residues. Germline assignment: CDR1 KGHSH and CDR2 LQKENI. This CDR3 is CASSPLGLVQTGELFF. The CDR3 DNA reads TGTGCCAGCTCACCACTGGGACTAGTTCAGACCGGGGAGCTGTTTTTT.

This chain links TRBV9 with TRBJ1-2; 7 bases map to TRBD1. Germline CDR1 and CDR2: SGDLS and YYNGEE. V lost 3 bases to trimming and J lost 4 bases; unmatched junction nucleotides: 6. CDR3 length: 14 residues. Here the CDR3 reads CASSARDRSYGYTF. CDR3 bases: TGTGCCAGCAGCGCCCGGGACAGATCCTATGGCTACACCTTC.

This chain uses TRBV7-3 with TRBJ1-1; possibly TRBD1 for D (6 bases). V gave up 2 bases and J gave up 1 base, with 11 bases separating them. The CDR3 is 15 residues long. Germline lookup yields CDR1 SGHTA and CDR2 FQGTGA. CDR3 DNA sequence: TGTGCCAGCAGCTTAGGGGGCAGACAGAACACTGAAGCTTTCTTT. Its protein is CASSLGGRQNTEAFF. Full variable domain (rest looked up from reference TRBV7-3 and TRBJ1-1): GAGVSQTPSNKVTEKGKYVELRCDPISGHTALYWYRQSLGQGPEFLIYFQGTGAADDSGLPNDRFFAVRPEGSVSTLKIQRTERGDSAVYLCASSLGGRQNTEAFFGQGTRLTVV.

The genes are TRBV29-1 and TRBJ2-3; D is uncertain. There are 15 residues in the CDR3. From germline, CDR1 is SQVTM and CDR2 ANQGSEA. V lost 4 bases, J lost 0 bases, and 14 bases lay in between. The CDR3 DNA reads TGCAGCGTTGTAACATTCCTACTTAGCACAGATACGCAGTATTTT. This codes for CSVVTFLLSTDTQYF.

The chain carries TRBV7-9 and TRBJ2-3, with 11 bases identical to TRBD2. Per the germline V gene, CDR1 is SEHNR and CDR2 is FQNEAQ (reference sequence). Trimming cost V 5 bases and J 4 bases; bases outside gene matches: 17. This CDR3 has 19 residues. CDR3 protein: CASSRTGTSGRRVADTQYF. The CDR3 region has the DNA TGTGCCAGCAGCCGAACAGGGACTAGCGGACGGAGGGTGGCAGATACGCAGTATTTT.